The 23 T cell receptor beta chains below were found in one sample sequenced in a study of blood T cell repertoires in COVID-19. Profiled with immunoSEQ multiplex PCR; TCRdb holds only in-frame clones, not every one. The table has 150,000 or so clones, approximately 82% seen once. Input material: peripheral blood. These receptors were taken from a human donor with acute or convalescent COVID-19. The donor label of this sample is uncertain.

This rearrangement joins TRBV11-1 to TRBJ1-1; D gene ambiguous. Germline CDR1 SGHAT, CDR2 FQDESV (reference sequence). CDR3 size: 15 residues. With 1 base removed from V and 3 bases from J, the gap between germline ends came to 12 bases. This chain's CDR3 is CASSLVGGDHTEAFF. The CDR3, as DNA: TGTGCCAGCAGCTTAGTCGGCGGGGATCACACTGAAGCTTTCTTT.

The rearrangement links TRBV5-1 to TRBJ2-5; possibly TRBD1 for D (5 bases). The CDR3 is made up of 14 amino acids. The V end was cut by 3 bases, the J end by 4 bases, with 13 bases between. Germline V lookup: CDR1 SGHRS, CDR2 YFSETQ. In DNA, the CDR3 is TGCGCCAGCAGCTCCTTCGGACAACTAGAGACCCAGTACTTC. As protein: CASSSFGQLETQYF.

This chain links TRBV7-2 with TRBJ2-3; possible D gene TRBD2, 6 bases. The germline V gene has CDR1 SGHTA and CDR2 FQGNSA. V was trimmed by 1 base and J by 4 bases, leaving 15 bases between them. The CDR3 runs 16 residues. This chain's CDR3 is CASSLVSGREPDTQYF. CDR3 in DNA: TGTGCCAGCAGCTTAGTATCCGGGAGAGAGCCAGATACGCAGTATTTT.

The CDR3 sequence: CASSQDGTGVSMLFF. Here the CDR3 DNA reads TGCGCCAGCAGCCAAGATGGGACAGGAGTCTCAATGCTGTTTTTT. J is TRBJ1-4 and V is TRBV4-1; 8 positions agree with TRBD1. The CDR3 length is 15 residues. Germline CDR1 reads MGHRA; CDR2 reads YSYEKL. Unmatched junction bases numbered 11, after V lost 0 bases and J lost 14 bases.

DNA of the CDR3: TGTGCCAGCAGTCAAAGTCAAGTTCCGAGCTACGAGCAGTACTTC. This sequence encodes CASSQSQVPSYEQYF. The chain couples TRBV2 to TRBJ2-7; D not resolved. CDR1 is SNHLY, CDR2 FYNNEI, per germline. CDR3 length equals 15 residues. Trimming left V 5 bases short and J 3 bases short, with 17 bases between. The variable domain in full, with the rest retrieved from reference TRBV2 and TRBJ2-7, is EPEVTQTPSHQVTQMGQEVILRCVPISNHLYFYWYRQILGQKVEFLVSFYNNEISEKSEIFDDQFSVERPDGSNFTLKIRSTKLEDSAMYFCASSQSQVPSYEQYFGPGTRLTVT.

This chain joins TRBV15 and TRBJ1-6; TRBD1 is a possible D gene (5 bases). Trimming shortened V by 0 bases and J by 4 bases, and 10 bases separated the two germline ends. CDR3 length: 16 residues. From germline, CDR1 is LNHNV and CDR2 YYDKDF (reference sequence). The CDR3 is CATSREKGAYNSPLHF. The CDR3 DNA is TGTGCCACCAGCAGAGAAAAAGGGGCTTATAATTCACCCCTCCACTTT.

This chain joins TRBV4-2 and TRBJ2-5, with D possibly TRBD2 on 6 matching bases. This CDR3 spans 15 amino acids. Trimming left V 1 base short and J 1 base short, with 10 bases between. CDR1 and CDR2 from the germline V gene are LGHNA and YNFKEQ. CDR3 sequence: CASSQGGDFQETQYF. The CDR3 DNA sequence: TGTGCCAGCAGCCAAGGGGGGGACTTCCAAGAGACCCAGTACTTC.

Written as DNA, the CDR3 is TGCGCCAGCAGCATTTTCCCGCCTCCTAGCGCGCAAGAGACCCAGTACTTC. Its translation: CASSIFPPPSAQETQYF. This rearrangement joins TRBV5-1 to TRBJ2-5, with D tentatively TRBD2 (6 bases). The germline V gene has CDR1 SGHRS and CDR2 YFSETQ. The CDR3 extends over 17 amino acids. V shed 4 bases and J shed 2 bases, with 21 bases lying between them. Looking up the rest from reference TRBV5-1 and TRBJ2-5 gives the full variable domain: KAGVTQTPRYLIKTRGQQVTLSCSPISGHRSVSWYQQTPGQGLQFLFEYFSETQRNKGNFPGRFSGRQFSNSRSEMNVSTLELGDSALYLCASSIFPPPSAQETQYFGPGTRLLVL.

This chain joins TRBV4-2 and TRBJ1-5, with D tentatively TRBD1 (6 bases). Between the trimmed V and J ends, which lost 1 base and 7 bases, there was a span of 20 bases. CDR3 length: 17 amino acids. Per germline, CDR1 LGHNA and CDR2 YNFKEQ. Written as DNA, the CDR3 is TGTGCCAGCAGCCAAGCGTCTGCCGGGGGGCTGGGACAGCCCCAGCATTTT. This sequence encodes CASSQASAGGLGQPQHF.

The chain links TRBV7-9 to TRBJ1-1; no definite D call. V dropped 5 bases and J dropped 1 base, with 8 bases sitting between them. The germline V gene has CDR1 SEHNR and CDR2 FQNEAQ (reference sequence). The CDR3 length is 13 residues. The CDR3 loop is CASSRGANTEAFF. In DNA form, the CDR3 reads TGTGCCAGCAGCCGGGGAGCGAACACTGAAGCTTTCTTT.

The chain uses TRBV11-2 and TRBJ2-5, with 7 bases aligning to TRBD1. Germline V lookup: CDR1 SGHAT, CDR2 FQNNGV. The CDR3 consists of 19 residues. The trim removed 5 bases at V and 2 bases at J, leaving 20 bases unmatched. This CDR3 is CASSTRLQGVKGRQETQYF. The CDR3 DNA follows: TGTGCCAGCAGCACCCGGTTGCAGGGGGTTAAAGGAAGGCAAGAGACCCAGTACTTC.

The chain is built from TRBV11-2 and TRBJ1-2; D gene unclear. Germline lookup yields CDR1 SGHAT and CDR2 FQNNGV. V gave up 6 bases and J gave up 8 bases, with 19 bases separating them. The CDR3 covers 14 residues. CDR3 coding DNA: TGTGCCAGCAGTTCCAGTTTCTCCTCGGGGGGCTACACCTTC. Amino acids: CASSSSFSSGGYTF.

This clone was counted a single time. CDR3: CASSSGQFYEQYF. Here the CDR3 DNA reads TGTGCCAGCAGCTCAGGGCAGTTCTACGAGCAGTACTTC. The V gene is TRBV7-8, the J gene TRBJ2-7; tentative D call: TRBD1 (5 bases). The CDR3 spans 13 residues. The V end was cut by 4 bases, the J end by 3 bases, with 10 bases between. Germline CDR1 and CDR2: SGHVS and FQNEAQ.

This clone was seen just once. The V and J genes are TRBV5-4 and TRBJ2-1, with 12 bases identical to TRBD2. Germline V CDR1 and CDR2: SGHNT, YYREEE (reference sequence). The CDR3 runs to 14 residues. After removal of 4 bases from V and 9 bases from J, the junction contained 5 bases not matched to a gene. DNA for the CDR3: TGTGCCAGCAGCCGACTAGCGGGGGAAGGTGAGCAGTTCTTC. Translating it yields CASSRLAGEGEQFF.

V and J are TRBV7-6 and TRBJ1-4; D possibly corresponds to TRBD1 (6 bases). Germline V gene data show CDR1 as SGHVS and CDR2 as FNYEAQ. The V gene lost 7 bases and the J gene lost 6 bases, with 18 bases spanning the gap. The CDR3 extends over 15 amino acids. CDR3 loop: CASTFSGGRDEKLFF. In nucleotides, the CDR3 is TGTGCCAGCACCTTCTCGGGGGGCAGGGATGAAAAACTGTTTTTT. The variable domain in full, completed from reference TRBV7-6 and TRBJ1-4, reads GAGVSQSPRYKVTKRGQDVALRCDPISGHVSLYWYRQALGQGPEFLTYFNYEAQQDKSGLPNDRFSAERPEGSISTLTIQRTEQRDSAMYRCASTFSGGRDEKLFFGSGTQLSVL.

The chain has TRBV2 and TRBJ1-2, with 8 bases fitting TRBD1. The CDR3 is made up of 15 amino acids. Per the germline V gene, CDR1 is SNHLY and CDR2 is FYNNEI. V lost 4 bases to trimming and J lost 1 base; unmatched junction nucleotides: 5. The CDR3: CASSARTGNNYGYTF. Written as DNA, the CDR3 is TGTGCCAGCAGTGCACGGACAGGGAATAACTATGGCTACACCTTC.

The DNA of the CDR3 is TGTGCCAGCAGCGCCCCCCTCGGGGGGCTGGCTGAAGCTTTCTTT. Translation gives CASSAPLGGLAEAFF. The chain carries TRBV9 and TRBJ1-1; a possible D gene is TRBD1 (6 bases). CDR3 length: 15 amino acids. Germline CDR1 and CDR2: SGDLS and YYNGEE. V lost 3 bases to trimming and J lost 6 bases, with 18 bases between them. Full variable domain (missing parts from reference TRBV9 and TRBJ1-1): DSGVTQTPKHLITATGQRVTLRCSPRSGDLSVYWYQQSLDQGLQFLIQYYNGEERAKGNILERFSAQQFPDLHSELNLSSLELGDSALYFCASSAPLGGLAEAFFGQGTRLTVV.

The rearrangement uses TRBV2 and TRBJ2-7, with a weak D call TRBD1 (6 bases). This CDR3 spans 14 amino acids. V shed 5 bases and J shed 4 bases, with 15 bases lying between them. Germline assignment: CDR1 SNHLY and CDR2 FYNNEI. The CDR3 sequence: CASSSRGPGYEQYF. CDR3 nucleotide sequence: TGTGCCAGCAGTTCCAGGGGACCAGGGTACGAGCAGTACTTC.

The chain is built from TRBV7-2 and TRBJ1-1, with TRBD1 identical over 9 bases. V was clipped by 5 bases and J by 9 bases; unmatched bases: 10. CDR1 and CDR2 (germline): SGHTA, FQGNSA. This CDR3 spans 14 amino acids. The CDR3 DNA reads as TGTGCCAGCAGCCCACAGGGGGCCGTGACGAAAGCTTTCTTT. Its translation: CASSPQGAVTKAFF.

The CDR3 DNA reads TGTGCCAGCACTCTGGGGGGTTCTGGAAACACCATATATTTT. It codes for CASTLGGSGNTIYF. The gene calls are TRBV5-5 and TRBJ1-3, with a weak D call TRBD1 (5 bases). The CDR3 runs 14 residues. V was shortened by 6 bases and J by 1 base, with 11 bases between the two germline ends. Germline V gene data show CDR1 as SGHKS and CDR2 as YYEKEE (reference sequence).

The V gene is TRBV6-6, the J gene TRBJ1-2; 8 positions match TRBD1. Germline V gene lookup returns CDR1 MNHNY and CDR2 SVGAGI (reference sequence). The CDR3 has 16 amino acids. The V gene end was trimmed by 4 bases and the J gene end by 1 base; junction bases not matched to a gene: 8. CDR3: CASSLLGQENNYGYTF. The DNA for the CDR3 is TGTGCCAGCAGTTTGTTGGGACAGGAGAATAACTATGGCTACACCTTC.

This clone showed up just once. The chain is built from TRBV6-5 and TRBJ2-3, with TRBD2 matching over 7 bases. This CDR3 contains 14 residues. Germline V gene sequence: CDR1 MNHEY, CDR2 SVGAGI. V lost 6 bases to trimming and J lost 8 bases; unmatched junction nucleotides: 11. CDR3 sequence: CASRAGVGLGTQYF. The CDR3 coding sequence is TGTGCCAGCAGGGCGGGGGTCGGGCTGGGTACGCAGTATTTT.

The rearrangement links TRBV24-1 to TRBJ2-7; 8 bases are a match to TRBD1. Germline-derived CDR1 and CDR2 are KGHDR and SFDVKD. The CDR3 consists of 16 residues. After removal of 7 bases from V and 6 bases from J, the junction contained 16 bases not matched to a gene. The CDR3 coding sequence is TGTGCCACCAGAATATGGGGACAGGTCCAGGCGAGCGAGCAGTACTTC. The encoded protein is CATRIWGQVQASEQYF.